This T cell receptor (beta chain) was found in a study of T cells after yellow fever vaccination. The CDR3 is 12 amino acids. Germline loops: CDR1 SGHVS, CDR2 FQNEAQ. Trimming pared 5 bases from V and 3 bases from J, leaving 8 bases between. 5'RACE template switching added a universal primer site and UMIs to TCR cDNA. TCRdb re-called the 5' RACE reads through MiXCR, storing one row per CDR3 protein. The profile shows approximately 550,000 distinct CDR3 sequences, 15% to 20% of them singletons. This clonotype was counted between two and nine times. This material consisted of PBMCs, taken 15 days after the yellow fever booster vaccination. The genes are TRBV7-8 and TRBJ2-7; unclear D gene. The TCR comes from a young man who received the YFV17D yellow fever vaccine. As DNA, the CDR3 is TGTGCCAGCAGCCCCCACCGCTACGAGCAGTACTTC. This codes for CASSPHRYEQYF.